This T cell receptor beta chain is drawn from a study of cytomegalovirus exposure and HLA in healthy donors. About the study: In a later analysis, the 130 or so validation repertoires were reported to have used the same platform as the approximately 700 first-cohort repertoires. General study points: Subsequent analysis found a tendency for first-cohort TCR clusters to co-occur within the 120 or so validation repertoires. Reported results showed that the classifier diagnosed cytomegalovirus status with high specificity and sensitivity.

Using immunoSEQ multiplex PCR, the repertoire was profiled, and TCRdb retains in-frame clones only, with some absent. Among fewer than 300,000 clones listed, approximately 87% were seen once. Turning to this clone: Its antigen is not known.

V shed 3 bases and J shed 3 bases, with 8 bases lying between them. Germline V CDR1 and CDR2: SEHNR, FQNEAQ (reference sequence). The CDR3 consists of 13 residues. This clonotype was sampled from a woman in her late teens or twenties in good health and CMV-seronegative. Sequenced: PBMCs. The rearrangement joins TRBV7-9 to TRBJ1-1, with D maybe TRBD1 (5 bases). The CDR3 sequence: CASSLEGHTEAFF. CDR3 DNA: TGTGCCAGCAGCTTGGAGGGACACACTGAAGCTTTCTTT.